Given below is one T cell receptor (beta chain) in context. Its target is unknown. The data are from a study of T cells in tuberculosis. On the study more broadly: In South Africa, adults with active tuberculosis were compared with IGRA-negative and latently infected IGRA-positive adolescents. Blood was taken before or within 7 days of anti-tuberculosis therapy.

Profiled with immunoSEQ multiplex PCR; TCRdb holds only in-frame clones, not every one. The table has tens of thousands of clones, about 90% seen once; the top ten hold roughly 6.4%. Documented time point: new active TB diagnosis, blood taken before or within 7 days of starting treatment. Each donor contributed 90,000 to 100,000 T cells on average, unsorted. Study-wide points: Active tuberculosis alpha repertoires lay closer to GMM-specific TCRs than controls'.

Per germline, CDR1 LNHDA and CDR2 SQIVND (reference sequence). Between the trimmed V and J ends, which lost 5 bases and 1 base, there was a span of 16 bases. The CDR3 extends over 16 amino acids. The sequence was obtained from an adult with tuberculosis. Some clones in this sample may be carry-over from other donors' samples. The V and J genes are TRBV19 and TRBJ2-3, with D perhaps matching TRBD2 (6 bases). Sequenced here: PBMCs, sampled at tuberculosis diagnosis. This CDR3 reads CASSVTSLLGTDTQYF. Written as DNA, the CDR3 is TGTGCCAGTAGTGTTACTAGCCTTCTTGGCACAGATACGCAGTATTTT.